The entry below describes one T cell receptor (beta chain). Other DNA sequences in the same sample also yield this CDR3. Germline lookup yields CDR1 SGHRS and CDR2 YFSETQ. The CDR3 runs 16 residues. V shed 3 bases and J 1 base; nucleotides not matched to a gene: 7. Original handling: From reference gene primer amplification, estimates of nucleated cell counts were derived. Measured with immunoSEQ multiplex PCR; TCRdb has only the in-frame clones, and not every one. The DNA gave D and trimming, while V, J and clone size come from that table. The sample holds 200,000 to 300,000 clones, approximately 78% seen once. This sample is drawn from a study of blood T cell repertoires in COVID-19. Whole-study context: Specimens from acute and convalescent COVID-19 originated in the United States, Italy and Spain. T cells, B-cell-depleted T cells, or PBMCs provided the cDNA or gDNA that served as material.

This TCR was sampled from a woman aged 60 to 75 with active or convalescent COVID-19. The genes are TRBV5-1 and TRBJ1-3; 7 positions match TRBD1. Sequencing used peripheral blood. The CDR3 DNA sequence: TGCGCCAGCAGCTCGGCGACAGGGATATCTGGAAACACCATATATTTT. It yields the protein CASSSATGISGNTIYF.